A single sample gave rise to the 11 T cell receptor beta chains below, sequenced in a study of T cell responses to AZD1222 COVID-19 vaccine. The data were produced by immunoSEQ multiplex PCR, yet TCRdb's version contains in-frame clones alone and is incomplete. The sample contains roughly 140,000 clones, 75% to 90% of which appear only once. The starting material was peripheral blood, obtained 28 days after the second AZD1222 dose. These receptors were taken from an adult who received the AZD1222 COVID-19 vaccine.

The chain employs TRBV27 and TRBJ2-7; D call uncertain. Germline V lookup: CDR1 MNHEY, CDR2 SMNVEV (reference sequence). The CDR3 runs 15 residues. V dropped 5 bases and J dropped 0 bases, with 14 bases sitting between them. CDR3 protein: CASSTRQGFSYEQYF. Written as DNA, the CDR3 is TGTGCCAGCAGTACCCGACAAGGGTTCTCCTACGAGCAGTACTTC.

The chain couples TRBV28 to TRBJ1-4; D gene uncertain. The CDR3 loop spans 14 amino acids. V dropped 7 bases and J dropped 8 bases, with 17 bases sitting between them. Looked up from germline, CDR1 is MDHEN and CDR2 is SYDVKM. The CDR3 bases are TGTGCCAGCACCCCCCTCGGGGTACGGGAAAAACTGTTTTTT. As protein: CASTPLGVREKLFF.

This rearrangement joins TRBV28 to TRBJ2-2; D unclear. CDR1 is MDHEN, CDR2 SYDVKM, per germline. The CDR3 contains 15 residues. The V and J ends lost 3 bases and 4 bases respectively, with 12 bases between them. The CDR3 here is CASSFIQAVTGELFF. The CDR3 bases are TGTGCCAGCAGTTTTATCCAGGCCGTCACCGGGGAGCTGTTTTTT. Full variable domain (rest looked up from reference TRBV28 and TRBJ2-2): DVKVTQSSRYLVKRTGEKVFLECVQDMDHENMFWYRQDPGLGLRLIYFSYDVKMKEKGDIPEGYSVSREKKERFSLILESASTNQTSMYLCASSFIQAVTGELFFGEGSRLTVL.

The chain combines TRBV7-3 with TRBJ2-1, with 8 bases that match TRBD2. V gave up 3 bases and J gave up 5 bases; unmatched junction bases: 9. The CDR3 consists of 16 residues. Germline CDR1 SGHTA, CDR2 FQGTGA. The CDR3 DNA reads TGTGCCAGCAGCTTGTCGAGCGGGAGATTAGACAATGAGCAGTTCTTC. Translated: CASSLSSGRLDNEQFF.

The chain carries TRBV6-5 and TRBJ2-7, with 7 nucleotides matching TRBD1. In germline, CDR1 is MNHEY, CDR2 SVGAGI. J was trimmed by 5 bases and V by 6 bases; bases with no gene match: 10. This CDR3 spans 14 amino acids. CDR3 loop: CASSHPGQSDEQYF. CDR3 DNA sequence: TGTGCCAGCAGCCATCCGGGACAGTCTGACGAGCAGTACTTC.

This chain links TRBV10-3 with TRBJ1-4; maybe TRBD1 (5 bases). This CDR3 contains 15 residues. Germline-derived CDR1 and CDR2 are ENHRY and SYGVKD. V was shortened by 10 bases and J by 7 bases, with 22 bases between the two germline ends. The CDR3 region is CASCAGPPIGEKLFF. The CDR3 DNA sequence: TGTGCCAGTTGCGCAGGGCCCCCGATCGGTGAAAAACTGTTTTTT.

The chain couples TRBV29-1 to TRBJ1-2; D perhaps matches TRBD1 (5 bases). The CDR3 runs to 14 residues. From germline, CDR1 is SQVTM and CDR2 ANQGSEA. V was shortened by 0 bases and J by 5 bases, with 13 bases between the two germline ends. The CDR3 DNA is TGCAGCGTTGAAGACTTCAGGGACTCGTATGGCTACACCTTC. Amino acid sequence: CSVEDFRDSYGYTF.

V gene TRBV3-1 (or the pseudogene TRBV3-2) combines with J gene TRBJ1-3; D is perhaps TRBD1 (5 bases). The CDR3 runs to 15 residues. V lost 4 bases and J lost 0, with 10 bases in between. Germline V gives CDR1 LGHDT, CDR2 YNNKEL (reference sequence). Here the CDR3 DNA reads TGTGCCAGCAGCCCGGGACGAATCTCTGGAAACACCATATATTTT. Its protein product is CASSPGRISGNTIYF.

The rearrangement links TRBV14 to TRBJ1-1, with a weak D call TRBD1 (5 bases). This CDR3 is built from 16 residues. Germline-derived CDR1 and CDR2 are SGHDN and FVKESK. Deletions cut 2 bases from V and 0 bases from J, with 13 bases between. DNA for the CDR3: TGTGCCAGCAGCCAACGGGACGGGTTGGTGAACACTGAAGCTTTCTTT. It is translated as CASSQRDGLVNTEAFF.

The chain combines TRBV5-4 with TRBJ1-2; a weak D match, TRBD1 (6 bases). The V end lost 1 base, the J end lost 7 bases, and 11 bases lay between the germline ends. CDR3 size: 13 residues. Germline CDR1 reads SGHNT; CDR2 reads YYREEE (reference sequence). The CDR3 loop is CASSLQGTIGYTF. The DNA of the CDR3 is TGTGCCAGCAGCTTGCAGGGGACGATTGGCTACACCTTC.

The CDR3 region has the DNA TGTGCCAGCACGACCGGGACAGGGAATTACGAGCAGTACTTC. Its protein is CASTTGTGNYEQYF. The V call is TRBV28, the J call TRBJ2-7, with 9 bases identical to TRBD1. This CDR3 is 14 amino acids long. In germline, CDR1 is MDHEN, CDR2 SYDVKM. V lost 7 bases, J lost 4 bases, and 8 bases stayed unmatched.